Listed below are T cell receptor beta chains from one sample, sequenced in a study of preoperative IRX-2 immunotherapy in early breast cancer. Generated by immunoSEQ multiplex PCR, the TCRdb table keeps only in-frame clones and is missing some. This sample has about 24,000 clones; approximately 90% occur once, and the top ten carry less than 35%. Sequencing used tumor tissue, obtained after IRX-2 immunotherapy. These receptors were obtained from a human donor with breast cancer. The CDR3 runs from the conserved cysteine through the conserved F or W. The D gene is left open where the match is weak. Some rows mark clone size as missing; the rest say once, few, many or name a class of expanded clone.

>TRBJ2-5|.|TRBV7-9|TRBD1
TGTGCCAGCAGCCAGCGGACAGGGCAGACCCAGTACTTC
CASSQRTGQTQYF
>TRBJ1-1|.|TRBV19|.
TGTGCCAGTAACCGTGCGGACACCGTAAACACTGAAGCTTTCTTT
CASNRADTVNTEAFF
>TRBJ1-5|.|TRBV4-2|.
TGTGCCAGCAGCCAAGGAGGGGCAAGTCAGCCCCAGCATTTT
CASSQGGASQPQHF
>TRBJ2-5|.|TRBV2|TRBD2
TGTGCCAGCAGTGACGTCGGGGGGTTGGGAGAGACCCAGTACTTC
CASSDVGGLGETQYF
>TRBJ1-4|.|TRBV7-3|TRBD1
TGTGCCAGCAGCTTAAGATATGGGGACAGAGGGAATGAAAAACTGTTTTTT
CASSLRYGDRGNEKLFF
>TRBJ2-1|.|TRBV6-4|TRBD2
TGTGCCAGCAGTCGGACTAGCGGGGTAGATGAGCAGTTCTTC
CASSRTSGVDEQFF
>TRBJ2-2|.|TRBV6-5|.
TGTGCCAGCAGAAACCTCGGGGGTCACACCGGGGAGCTGTTTTTT
CASRNLGGHTGELFF
>TRBJ1-5|few|TRBV6-4|TRBD1
TGTGCCAGCAGTGAGACGGGACAGGGCAATCAGCCCCAGCATTTT
CASSETGQGNQPQHF
>TRBJ1-1|.|TRBV7-2|.
TGTGCCAGCAGCCCCAGTCCGGGGTTAAGTGAGGCTTTCTTT
CASSPSPGLSEAFF
>TRBJ2-7|.|TRBV5-1|TRBD1
TGCGCCAGCAGCTTGGGACAGGGTCCTACCTACGAGCAGTACTTC
CASSLGQGPTYEQYF
>TRBJ1-2|few|TRBV10-3|.
TGTGCCATCAGTGAAACGGGGCAAGGCTATGGCTACACCTTC
CAISETGQGYGYTF
>TRBJ2-3|.|TRBV4-1|TRBD2
TGCGCCAGCAGCAAATACCCGACTAGCGGGGGGGACACAGATACGCAGTATTTT
CASSKYPTSGGDTDTQYF
>TRBJ1-5|.|TRBV4-2|TRBD1
TGTGCCAGCAGCCAAGTTTGGGACAGGGGTAGCAATCAGCCCCAGCATTTT
CASSQVWDRGSNQPQHF
>TRBJ2-1|.|TRBV5-1|.
TGCGCCAGCAGCTTAGAGAGGGCGCTTAGGGATGAGCAGTTCTTC
CASSLERALRDEQFF
>TRBJ1-1|.|TRBV11-2|.
TGTGCCAGCGGACCAAGGATGAACACTGAAGCTTTCTTT
CASGPRMNTEAFF
>TRBJ1-2|.|TRBV7-6|.
TGTGCCAGCAGCCCATATGGGACCTACGATGGCTACACCTTC
CASSPYGTYDGYTF
>TRBJ1-4|.|TRBV4-2|.
TGTGCCAGCAGCCGGTCCACCCTCCGGGAAAAACTGTTTTTT
CASSRSTLREKLFF
>TRBJ1-1|once|TRBV5-5|TRBD1
TGTGCCAGCAGCTTGGACGTACAGGGGACTGAAGCTTTCTTT
CASSLDVQGTEAFF
>TRBJ1-5|few|TRBV6-8|.
TGTGCCAGCAGTTACAGTAGGGATCAGCCCCAGCATTTT
CASSYSRDQPQHF
>TRBJ2-3|once|TRBV5-1|.
TGCGCCAGCAGCGCAGACGGGGGTGATACGCAGTATTTT
CASSADGGDTQYF
>TRBJ2-5|.|TRBV10-1|.
TGCGCCAGCAGTGAGTCGTTGGTATCGAGGGAGACCCAGTACTTC
CASSESLVSRETQYF
>TRBJ2-2|.|TRBV18|.
TGTGCCAGCTCACCACCGGGCCAGGGGACCACCGGGGAGCTGTTTTTT
CASSPPGQGTTGELFF
>TRBJ1-1|.|TRBV5-8|.
TGTGCCAGCAGCCAGGAAATGAACACTGAAGCTTTCTTT
CASSQEMNTEAFF
>TRBJ1-1|.|TRBV6-6|.
TGTGCCAGCACCCAAGGGGCAGAGCCTGAAGCTTTCTTT
CASTQGAEPEAFF
>TRBJ1-5|.|TRBV2|.
TGTGCCAGCAGCCCTATAAATAGCAATCAGCCCCAGCATTTT
CASSPINSNQPQHF
>TRBJ1-2|.|TRBV6-6|.
TGTGCCAGCAGTTCGGACACCCTTGATGGCTACACCTTC
CASSSDTLDGYTF
>TRBJ2-5|.|TRBV5-4|.
TGTGCCAGCCATTGGAAGGAGACCCAGTACTTC
CASHWKETQYF
>TRBJ2-5|once|TRBV15|.
TGTGCCACCAGGCGGGGGCTACAAGAGACCCAGTACTTC
CATRRGLQETQYF
>TRBJ1-4|few|TRBV7-2|.
TGTGCCAGCAGCCGGTACAATGAAAAACTGTTTTTT
CASSRYNEKLFF
>TRBJ2-1|.|TRBV5-4|.
TGTGCCAGCAGCGCGCAGGGAAACAATGAGCAGTTCTTC
CASSAQGNNEQFF
>TRBJ2-3|once|TRBV19|TRBD2
TGTGCCAGTAGTATAGAGCTTCCAGCGGGGGGGATGACAGATACGCAGTATTTT
CASSIELPAGGMTDTQYF
>TRBJ1-1|.|TRBV28|TRBD1
TGTGCCAGCAGTTCCTCGGGACAGGGAAACACTGAAGCTTTCTTT
CASSSSGQGNTEAFF
>TRBJ2-5|.|TRBV27|.
TGTGCCAGCAGTTTATTGGCGACAAAAGAGACCCAGTACTTC
CASSLLATKETQYF
>TRBJ1-5|.|TRBV4-1|.
TGCGCCAGCAGCCGCGCCTCCCCAGGTGGTGTTAGCAATCAGCCCCAGCATTTT
CASSRASPGGVSNQPQHF
>TRBJ1-6|.|TRBV23-1|.
TGCGCCAGCAGTCAATCTATGGAATCACCCCTCCACTTT
CASSQSMESPLHF
>TRBJ1-2|.|TRBV30|TRBD1
TGTGGGGGGGAGGCAGGGGGCTTCTATGGCTACACCTTC
CGGEAGGFYGYTF
>TRBJ1-1|.|TRBV11-2|.
TGTGCCAGCAGCACATCCGGGGGACGAGACACTGAAGCTTTCTTT
CASSTSGGRDTEAFF
>TRBJ2-1|.|TRBV10-1|TRBD1
TGCGCCAGCAGTGAGGGGACAGGGACTGAGCAGTTCTTC
CASSEGTGTEQFF
>TRBJ1-6|.|TRBV4-1|.
TGCGCCAGCAGCCAATACAACAGGGAATCACCCCTCCACTTT
CASSQYNRESPLHF
>TRBJ2-7|.|TRBV2|TRBD2
TGTGCCAGCAGTGAAATTGGGCTAGCGGATAACGAGCAGTACTTC
CASSEIGLADNEQYF
>TRBJ1-4|.|TRBV29-1|.
TGCAGCGTTGTTCTTGGTGAAAAACTGTTTTTT
CSVVLGEKLFF
>TRBJ2-2|medium-sized|TRBV7-8|.
TGTGCCAGCAGCTTACAGGGCGCGAACACCGGGGAGCTGTTTTTT
CASSLQGANTGELFF